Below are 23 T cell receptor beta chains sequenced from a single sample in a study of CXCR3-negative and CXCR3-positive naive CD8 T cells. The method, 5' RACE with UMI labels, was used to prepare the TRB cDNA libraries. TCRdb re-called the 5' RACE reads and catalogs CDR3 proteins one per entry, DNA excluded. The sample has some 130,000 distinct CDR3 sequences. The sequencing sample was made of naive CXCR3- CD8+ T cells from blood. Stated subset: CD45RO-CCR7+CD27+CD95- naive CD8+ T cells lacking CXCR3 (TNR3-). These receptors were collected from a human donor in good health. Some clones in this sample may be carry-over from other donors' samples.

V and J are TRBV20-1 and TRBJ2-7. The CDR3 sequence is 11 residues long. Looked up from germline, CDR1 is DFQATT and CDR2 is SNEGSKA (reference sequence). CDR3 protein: CSARTAGEQYF.

The CDR3 loop reads CASRTSGDFQETQYF. The gene calls are TRBV2 and TRBJ2-5; checking the TCRdb D call of TRBD2 is not possible without DNA. The CDR3 runs 15 residues. CDR1 SNHLY and CDR2 FYNNEI come from the germline V gene.

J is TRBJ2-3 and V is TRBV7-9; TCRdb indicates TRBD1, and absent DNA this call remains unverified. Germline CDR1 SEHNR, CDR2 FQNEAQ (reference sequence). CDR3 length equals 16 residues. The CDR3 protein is CASGPVGTGDSDTQYF.

The CDR3 region is CSARQGIEQYF. The gene calls are TRBV20-1 and TRBJ2-7; the D gene TCRdb calls, TRBD1, cannot be checked with no DNA. The germline CDR1 and CDR2 sequences are DFQATT and SNEGSKA (reference sequence). The CDR3 sequence is 11 residues long.

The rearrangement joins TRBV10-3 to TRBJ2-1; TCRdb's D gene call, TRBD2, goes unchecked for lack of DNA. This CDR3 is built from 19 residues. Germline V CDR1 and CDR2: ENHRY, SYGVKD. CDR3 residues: CAISESKVNTRDSYNEQFF.

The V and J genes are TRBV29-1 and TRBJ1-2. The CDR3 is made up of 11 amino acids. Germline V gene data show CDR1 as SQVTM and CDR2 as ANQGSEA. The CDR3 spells CSVGREEGYTF.

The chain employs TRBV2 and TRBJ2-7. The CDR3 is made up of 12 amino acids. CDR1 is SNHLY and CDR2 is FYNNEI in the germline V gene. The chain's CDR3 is CASSDNLYEQYF.

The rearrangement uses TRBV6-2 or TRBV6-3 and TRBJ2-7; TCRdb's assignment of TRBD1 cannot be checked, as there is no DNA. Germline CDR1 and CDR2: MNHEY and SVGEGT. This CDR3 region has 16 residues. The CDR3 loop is CASSYGGTNPSYEQYF.

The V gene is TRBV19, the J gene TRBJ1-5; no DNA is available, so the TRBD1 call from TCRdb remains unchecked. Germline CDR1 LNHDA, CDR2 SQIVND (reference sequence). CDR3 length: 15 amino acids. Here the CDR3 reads CASSRHRGSNQPQHF.

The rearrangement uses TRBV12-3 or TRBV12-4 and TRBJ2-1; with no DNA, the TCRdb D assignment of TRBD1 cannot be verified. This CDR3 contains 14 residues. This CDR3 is CATRPLTSHAQQFF.

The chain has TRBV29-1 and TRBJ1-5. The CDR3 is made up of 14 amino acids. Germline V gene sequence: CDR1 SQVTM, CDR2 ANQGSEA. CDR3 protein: CSVEDVQVDQPRHF.

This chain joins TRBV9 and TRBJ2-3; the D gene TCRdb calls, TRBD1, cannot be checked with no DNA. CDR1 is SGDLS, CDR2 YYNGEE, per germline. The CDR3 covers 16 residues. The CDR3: CASSASLGGYTDTQYF.

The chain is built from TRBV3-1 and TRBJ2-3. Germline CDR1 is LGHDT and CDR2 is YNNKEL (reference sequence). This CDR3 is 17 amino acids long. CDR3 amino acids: CASSQMLPEPSTDTQYF.

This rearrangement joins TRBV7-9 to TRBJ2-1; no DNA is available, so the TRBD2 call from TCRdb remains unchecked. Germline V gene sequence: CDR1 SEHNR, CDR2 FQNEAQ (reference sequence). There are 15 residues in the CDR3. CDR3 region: CASSPLAGGYNEQFF. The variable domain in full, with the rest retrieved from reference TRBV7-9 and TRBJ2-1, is DTGVSQNPRHKITKRGQNVTFRCDPISEHNRLYWYRQTLGQGPEFLTYFQNEAQLEKSRLLSDRFSAERPKGSFSTLEIQRTEQGDSAMYLCASSPLAGGYNEQFFGPGTRLTVL.

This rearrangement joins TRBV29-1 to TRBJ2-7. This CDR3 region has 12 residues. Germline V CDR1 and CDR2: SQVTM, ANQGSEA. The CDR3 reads CSVEQDGYEQYF.

This CDR3 is CASSSLEGENTEAFF. The rearrangement links TRBV27 to TRBJ1-1; the D gene TCRdb calls, TRBD1, cannot be checked with no DNA. The CDR3 runs to 15 residues. Germline V gives CDR1 MNHEY, CDR2 SMNVEV (reference sequence).

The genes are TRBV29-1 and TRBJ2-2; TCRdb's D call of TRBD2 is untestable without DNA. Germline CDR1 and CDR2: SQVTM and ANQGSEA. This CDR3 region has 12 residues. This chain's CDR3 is CSCSGRVGELFF.

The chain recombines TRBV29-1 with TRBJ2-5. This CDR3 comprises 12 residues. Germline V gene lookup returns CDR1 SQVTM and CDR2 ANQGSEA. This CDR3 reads CSALGLQETQYF. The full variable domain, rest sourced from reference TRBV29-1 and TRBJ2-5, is SAVISQKPSRDICQRGTSLTIQCQVDSQVTMMFWYRQQPGQSLTLIATANQGSEATYESGFVIDKFPISRPNLTFSTLTVSNMSPEDSSIYLCSALGLQETQYFGPGTRLLVL.

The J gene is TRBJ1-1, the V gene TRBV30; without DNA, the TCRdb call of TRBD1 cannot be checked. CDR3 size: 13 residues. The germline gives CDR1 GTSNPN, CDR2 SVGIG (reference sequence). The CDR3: CAWSAGTGTEAFF.

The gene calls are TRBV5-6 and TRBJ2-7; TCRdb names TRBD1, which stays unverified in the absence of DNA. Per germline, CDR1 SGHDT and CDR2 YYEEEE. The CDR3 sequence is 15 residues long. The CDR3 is CASSTLGQGDYEQYF. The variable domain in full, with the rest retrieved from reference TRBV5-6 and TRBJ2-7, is DAGVTQSPTHLIKTRGQQVTLRCSPKSGHDTVSWYQQALGQGPQFIFQYYEEEERQRGNFPDRFSGHQFPNYSSELNVNALLLGDSALYLCASSTLGQGDYEQYFGPGTRLTVT.

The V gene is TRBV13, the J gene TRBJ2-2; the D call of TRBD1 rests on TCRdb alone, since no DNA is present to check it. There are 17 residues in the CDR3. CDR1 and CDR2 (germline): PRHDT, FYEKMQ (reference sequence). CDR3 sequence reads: CASSFVPYGGNTGELFF.

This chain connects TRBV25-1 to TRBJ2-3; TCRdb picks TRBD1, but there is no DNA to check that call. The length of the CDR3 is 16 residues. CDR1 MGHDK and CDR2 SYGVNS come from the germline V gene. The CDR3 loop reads CASSEWTGVSTDTQYF. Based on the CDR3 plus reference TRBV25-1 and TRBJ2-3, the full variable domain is EADIYQTPRYLVIGTGKKITLECSQTMGHDKMYWYQQDPGMELHLIHYSYGVNSTEKGDLSSESTVSRIRTEHFPLTLESARPSHTSQYLCASSEWTGVSTDTQYFGPGTRLTVL.

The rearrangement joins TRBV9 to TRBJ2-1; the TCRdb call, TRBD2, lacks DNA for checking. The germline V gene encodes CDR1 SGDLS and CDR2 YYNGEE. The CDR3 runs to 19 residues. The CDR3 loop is CASSVGAVAGALSYNEQFF. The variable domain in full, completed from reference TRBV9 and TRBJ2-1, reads DSGVTQTPKHLITATGQRVTLRCSPRSGDLSVYWYQQSLDQGLQFLIQYYNGEERAKGNILERFSAQQFPDLHSELNLSSLELGDSALYFCASSVGAVAGALSYNEQFFGPGTRLTVL.